The 24 T cell receptor beta chains in this list originate from one sample, sequenced in a study of blood T cell repertoires in COVID-19. Sequencing used immunoSEQ multiplex PCR; TCRdb keeps in-frame clones, though not all of them. The sample contains roughly 150,000 clones, roughly 90% of which appear only once. Source material: peripheral blood. The receptors were sampled from a man aged 55 to 70 with acute or convalescent COVID-19.

The chain couples TRBV5-5 to TRBJ2-3, with D uncertain. Trimming shortened V by 2 bases and J by 0 bases, and 4 bases separated the two germline ends. Germline CDR1 and CDR2: SGHKS and YYEKEE (reference sequence). CDR3 length: 13 amino acids. Written as DNA, the CDR3 is TGTGCCAGCAGCTTCCGGAGCACAGATACGCAGTATTTT. Translating it yields CASSFRSTDTQYF.

This chain links TRBV5-5 with TRBJ1-1; 9 bases match TRBD1. Germline V gene lookup returns CDR1 SGHKS and CDR2 YYEKEE (reference sequence). This CDR3 is built from 16 residues. The J segment lost 5 bases and the V segment lost 3 bases, leaving 11 bases of the junction unmatched. The CDR3 sequence is CASSSTGGALRTEAFF. CDR3 bases: TGTGCCAGCAGCTCAACAGGGGGCGCGCTTCGGACTGAAGCTTTCTTT.

The chain couples TRBV10-3 to TRBJ1-1; 8 bases align to TRBD1. Trimming removed 11 bases from V and 1 base from J; junction bases left unmatched: 6. The CDR3 runs 13 residues. Germline V CDR1 and CDR2: ENHRY, SYGVKD. Written as DNA, the CDR3 is TGTGCCTCAACCGGGACAGGGAACACTGAAGCTTTCTTT. Protein sequence: CASTGTGNTEAFF.

The V gene is TRBV5-1, the J gene TRBJ2-5; TRBD2 agrees at 7 bases. The germline V gene has CDR1 SGHRS and CDR2 YFSETQ. The CDR3 loop spans 15 amino acids. The V and J ends lost 0 bases and 1 base, in that order; junction bases with no gene match: 3. This CDR3 is CASSLASGIQETQYF. DNA of the CDR3: TGCGCCAGCAGCTTGGCTAGCGGAATCCAAGAGACCCAGTACTTC.

DNA for the CDR3: TGTGCCAGCAGCCATAAAGGGGGCGAGGGCTACACCTTC. Protein product: CASSHKGGEGYTF. V and J are TRBV7-3 and TRBJ1-2, with 7 positions matching TRBD1. V shed 5 bases, J shed 8 bases, and the junction held 8 bases outside the gene matches. The CDR3 is 13 amino acids. CDR1 is SGHTA, CDR2 FQGTGA, per germline.

The gene calls are TRBV4-1 and TRBJ1-1; D not certain. V shed 1 base and J shed 7 bases, with 16 bases lying between them. Germline CDR1 MGHRA, CDR2 YSYEKL. The CDR3 spans 15 residues. CDR3 loop: CASSQGALPGGEAFF. The CDR3, as DNA: TGCGCCAGCAGCCAAGGGGCCCTCCCTGGAGGTGAAGCTTTCTTT.

The chain combines TRBV6-5 with TRBJ1-4; TRBD1 is a possible D gene (5 bases). Deletions cut 6 bases from V and 11 bases from J, with 13 bases between. CDR1 is MNHEY and CDR2 is SVGAGI in the germline V gene. The CDR3 totals 12 residues. In DNA, the CDR3 is TGTGCCAGCAGCCCGGGGGGATACAAACTGTTTTTT. Amino acids: CASSPGGYKLFF.

This clone was counted once. The chain is built from TRBV7-2 and TRBJ1-5; tentatively, D is TRBD1 (5 bases). Trimming took 5 bases from V and 2 from J, leaving 10 bases between them. The germline CDR1 and CDR2 sequences are SGHTA and FQGNSA. This CDR3 is 14 amino acids long. CDR3 DNA: TGTGCCAGCAGCCATGGGGGGGGCAATCAGCCCCAGCATTTT. It specifies CASSHGGGNQPQHF.

This sequence joins TRBV2 and TRBJ1-2; D is ambiguous. Germline CDR1 and CDR2: SNHLY and FYNNEI. V lost 3 bases and J 4 bases, leaving 9 bases between the germline ends. This CDR3 is built from 13 residues. DNA for the CDR3: TGTGCCAGCAGTGACCCAAAAGCCTATGGCTACACCTTC. Amino acids: CASSDPKAYGYTF.

The chain is built from TRBV5-1 and TRBJ1-6; tentative D call: TRBD1 (6 bases). CDR3 length: 16 residues. Trimming took 0 bases from V and 7 from J, leaving 14 bases between them. Germline CDR1 SGHRS, CDR2 YFSETQ. The CDR3 bases are TGCGCCAGCAGCTTGGTCAGGGGCGCCACAAATTCACCCCTCCACTTT. This encodes CASSLVRGATNSPLHF.

CDR3 amino acids: CASTNTGTHNYEQYF. In DNA, the CDR3 is TGTGCCAGCACCAATACCGGGACACACAACTACGAGCAGTACTTC. The chain recombines TRBV7-8 with TRBJ2-7, with D perhaps matching TRBD1 (6 bases). The V and J ends lost 7 bases and 3 bases respectively, with 19 bases between them. Germline CDR1 SGHVS, CDR2 FQNEAQ. The CDR3 sequence is 15 residues long.

In DNA, the CDR3 is TGCGCCAGCAGCGGCAGGGGGTCGGGGCAAGGGAACTATGGCTACACCTTC. The encoded protein is CASSGRGSGQGNYGYTF. V and J are TRBV5-1 and TRBJ1-2; 7 bases fit TRBD1. After removal of 4 bases from V and 2 bases from J, the junction contained 14 bases not matched to a gene. CDR1 is SGHRS, CDR2 YFSETQ, per germline. The length of the CDR3 is 17 residues.

The J gene is TRBJ2-7, the V gene TRBV6-6; a possible D gene is TRBD1 (6 bases). Germline CDR1 and CDR2: MNHNY and SVGAGI (reference sequence). The CDR3 is 13 residues long. Trimming pared 6 bases from V and 3 bases from J, leaving 12 bases between. In nucleotides, the CDR3 is TGTGCCAGCAGACTAGGGGGTGTCTACGAGCAGTACTTC. Its protein is CASRLGGVYEQYF.

This chain connects TRBV27 to TRBJ2-7; weak D call: TRBD2 (6 bases). The CDR3 totals 15 residues. The germline V gene encodes CDR1 MNHEY and CDR2 SMNVEV (reference sequence). V lost 6 bases to trimming and J lost 4 bases, with 19 bases between them. CDR3 coding DNA: TGTGCCAGCAGAACACCGGGACGGGGGAGATACGAGCAGTACTTC. Translation gives CASRTPGRGRYEQYF.

V usage is TRBV30 and J usage is TRBJ1-6; D remains ambiguous. From germline, CDR1 is GTSNPN and CDR2 SVGIG (reference sequence). Trimming cost V 2 bases and J 0 bases, with 8 bases left between them. The CDR3 has 15 residues. The CDR3 DNA reads TGTGCCTGGAGTCCACTAGGCTCCTATAATTCACCCCTCCACTTT. This codes for CAWSPLGSYNSPLHF.

The chain carries TRBV30 and TRBJ1-1, with unresolved D. The length of the CDR3 is 14 residues. The germline gives CDR1 GTSNPN, CDR2 SVGIG (reference sequence). Trimming shortened V by 0 bases and J by 0 bases, and 8 bases separated the two germline ends. The CDR3 here is CAWSVTTMNTEAFF. The CDR3, as DNA: TGTGCCTGGAGTGTTACAACCATGAACACTGAAGCTTTCTTT.

J is TRBJ1-6 and V is TRBV11-2; D possibly corresponds to TRBD1 (5 bases). This CDR3 contains 14 residues. Looked up from germline, CDR1 is SGHAT and CDR2 is FQNNGV. V gave up 2 bases and J gave up 5 bases, with 7 bases separating them. Written as DNA, the CDR3 is TGTGCCAGCAGCTTAAGGGGCGATAATTCACCCCTCCACTTT. Its translation is CASSLRGDNSPLHF.

The genes are TRBV7-9 and TRBJ2-3, with D perhaps TRBD1 (5 bases). The V gene lost 1 base and the J gene lost 0 bases, with 14 bases spanning the gap. Per germline, CDR1 SEHNR and CDR2 FQNEAQ (reference sequence). This CDR3 is built from 17 residues. The CDR3 loop is CASSLGGSPTSTDTQYF. In nucleotides, the CDR3 is TGTGCCAGCAGCTTAGGGGGCAGCCCTACTAGCACAGATACGCAGTATTTT.

This chain uses TRBV5-5 with TRBJ2-7; 10 nucleotides match TRBD1. V trimming: 7 bases; J trimming: 5 bases; junction bases outside the gene matches: 12. The CDR3 is 15 residues long. Germline V gives CDR1 SGHKS, CDR2 YYEKEE (reference sequence). This CDR3 is CASVTGTGDFHEQYF. The CDR3 DNA follows: TGTGCCAGCGTAACCGGGACAGGGGATTTCCACGAGCAGTACTTC.

The chain has TRBV11-2 and TRBJ1-1; D is unclear. CDR3 length: 14 amino acids. CDR1 and CDR2 from the germline V gene are SGHAT and FQNNGV. Trimming took 3 bases from V and 2 from J, leaving 10 bases between them. DNA of the CDR3: TGTGCCAGCAGCTTGAGTCAAAAAAACACTGAAGCTTTCTTT. Protein product: CASSLSQKNTEAFF. Using reference TRBV11-2 and TRBJ1-1 for the parts outside the CDR3, the full variable domain is EAGVAQSPRYKIIEKRQSVAFWCNPISGHATLYWYQQILGQGPKLLIQFQNNGVVDDSQLPKDRFSAERLKGVDSTLKIQPAKLEDSAVYLCASSLSQKNTEAFFGQGTRLTVV.

The CDR3 DNA reads as TGTGCCATCAGTAAGGGACAGGGAGATGGCTACACCTTC. Protein: CAISKGQGDGYTF. The genes are TRBV10-3 and TRBJ1-2; 9 bases are a match to TRBD1. The trim removed 5 bases at V and 6 bases at J, leaving 4 bases unmatched. The germline V gene encodes CDR1 ENHRY and CDR2 SYGVKD. The CDR3 runs to 13 residues.

The J gene is TRBJ2-3, the V gene TRBV5-5, with 7 nucleotides matching TRBD1. V shed 3 bases, J shed 10 bases, and the junction held 14 bases outside the gene matches. The CDR3 has 15 residues. The V gene's germline CDR1 is SGHKS and CDR2 YYEKEE (reference sequence). CDR3 nucleotides: TGTGCCAGCAGCTGGAATCCGGGACAGACAACCTCGCAGTATTTT. This codes for CASSWNPGQTTSQYF.

J is TRBJ2-7 and V is TRBV7-8; 9 nucleotides agree with TRBD2. In germline, CDR1 is SGHVS, CDR2 FQNEAQ. The CDR3 totals 15 residues. V dropped 5 bases and J dropped 7; count of bases not matched to a gene: 12. CDR3 residues: CASSTPRGLAGEQYF. The CDR3 DNA sequence: TGTGCCAGCAGCACCCCCCGGGGACTAGCCGGGGAGCAGTACTTC. The whole variable domain, remainder taken from reference TRBV7-8 and TRBJ2-7, is GAGVSQSPRYKVAKRGQDVALRCDPISGHVSLFWYQQALGQGPEFLTYFQNEAQLDKSGLPSDRFFAERPEGSVSTLKIQRTQQEDSAVYLCASSTPRGLAGEQYFGPGTRLTVT.

The count of this clone is one. The genes are TRBV6-4 and TRBJ2-6; no reliable D call. This CDR3 has 15 amino acids. Trimming took 2 bases from V and 2 from J, leaving 7 bases between them. CDR1 and CDR2 (germline): MRHNA, SNTAGT. Here the CDR3 DNA reads TGTGCCAGCAGTGACGGTGGGCCTGGGGCCAACGTCCTGACTTTC. Its protein product is CASSDGGPGANVLTF.